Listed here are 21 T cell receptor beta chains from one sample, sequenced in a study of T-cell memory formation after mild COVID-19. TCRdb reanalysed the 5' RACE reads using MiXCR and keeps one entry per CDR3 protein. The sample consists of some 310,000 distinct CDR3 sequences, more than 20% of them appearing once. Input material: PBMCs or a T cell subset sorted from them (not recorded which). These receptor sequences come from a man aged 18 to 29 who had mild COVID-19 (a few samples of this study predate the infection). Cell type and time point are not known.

The CDR3 DNA reads TGTGCCAGCTCACCCCCCGTTGCCGCGCAAGATACGCAGTATTTT. Amino acid sequence: CASSPPVAAQDTQYF. This sequence joins TRBV18 and TRBJ2-3; D remains ambiguous. Trimming shortened V by 3 bases and J by 5 bases, and 15 bases separated the two germline ends. This CDR3 has 15 residues. Germline V gene lookup returns CDR1 KGHSH and CDR2 LQKENI.

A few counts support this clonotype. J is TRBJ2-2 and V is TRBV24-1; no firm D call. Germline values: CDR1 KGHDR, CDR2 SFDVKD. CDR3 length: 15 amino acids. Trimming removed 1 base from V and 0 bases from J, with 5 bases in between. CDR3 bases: TGTGCCACCAGTGATTTCAGCACGAACACCGGGGAGCTGTTTTTT. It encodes CATSDFSTNTGELFF.

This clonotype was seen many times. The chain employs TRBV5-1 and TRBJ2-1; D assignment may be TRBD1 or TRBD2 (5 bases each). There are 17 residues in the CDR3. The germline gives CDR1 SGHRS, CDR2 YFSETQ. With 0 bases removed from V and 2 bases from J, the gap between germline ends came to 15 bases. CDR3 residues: CASSLGLGTSPYNEQFF. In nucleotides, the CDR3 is TGCGCCAGCAGCTTGGGGCTCGGGACGTCACCCTACAATGAGCAGTTCTTC.

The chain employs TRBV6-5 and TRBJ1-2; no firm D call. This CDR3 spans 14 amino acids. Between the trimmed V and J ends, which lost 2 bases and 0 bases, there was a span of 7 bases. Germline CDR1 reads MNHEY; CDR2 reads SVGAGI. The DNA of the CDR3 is TGTGCCAGCAGTTACCTTGAGCCTAACTATGGCTACACCTTC. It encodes CASSYLEPNYGYTF.

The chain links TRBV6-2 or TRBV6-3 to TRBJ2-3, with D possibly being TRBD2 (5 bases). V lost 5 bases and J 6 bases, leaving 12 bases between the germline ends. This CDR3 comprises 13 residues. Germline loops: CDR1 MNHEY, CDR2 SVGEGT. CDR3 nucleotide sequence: TGTGCCAGCAGTCCGCCCTGGAGGGATACGCAGTATTTT. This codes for CASSPPWRDTQYF.

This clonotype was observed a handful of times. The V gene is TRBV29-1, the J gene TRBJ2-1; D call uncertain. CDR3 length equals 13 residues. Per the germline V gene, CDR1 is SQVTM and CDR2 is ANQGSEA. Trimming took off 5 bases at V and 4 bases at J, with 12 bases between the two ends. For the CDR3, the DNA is TGCAGCGTTACTACTGGCCCTTACAATGAGCAGTTCTTC. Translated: CSVTTGPYNEQFF.

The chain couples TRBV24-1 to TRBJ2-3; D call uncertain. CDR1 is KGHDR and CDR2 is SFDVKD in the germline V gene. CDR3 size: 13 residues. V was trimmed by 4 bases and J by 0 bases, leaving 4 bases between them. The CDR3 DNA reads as TGTGCCACCAGTGACCCAAGCACAGATACGCAGTATTTT. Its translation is CATSDPSTDTQYF.

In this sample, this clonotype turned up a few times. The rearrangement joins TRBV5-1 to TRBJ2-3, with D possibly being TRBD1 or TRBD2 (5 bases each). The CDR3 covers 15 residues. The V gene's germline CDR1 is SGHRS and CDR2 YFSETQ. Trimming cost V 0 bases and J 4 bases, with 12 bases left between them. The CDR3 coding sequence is TGCGCCAGCAGCTTGGGACGGGACGTCCCAGATACGCAGTATTTT. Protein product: CASSLGRDVPDTQYF.

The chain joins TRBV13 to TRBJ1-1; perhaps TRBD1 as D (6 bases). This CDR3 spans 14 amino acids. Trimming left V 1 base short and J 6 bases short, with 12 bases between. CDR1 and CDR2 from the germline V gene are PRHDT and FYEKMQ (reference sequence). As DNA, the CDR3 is TGTGCCAGCAGCTTAGCAGGGGAGGGGCCTGAAGCTTTCTTT. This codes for CASSLAGEGPEAFF.

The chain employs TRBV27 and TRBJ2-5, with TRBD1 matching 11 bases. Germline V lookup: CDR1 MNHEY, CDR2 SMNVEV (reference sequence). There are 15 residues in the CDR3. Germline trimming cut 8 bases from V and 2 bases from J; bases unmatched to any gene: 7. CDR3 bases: TGTGCCAGCCGAGGGTGGGACAGGGGGCAAGAGACCCAGTACTTC. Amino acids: CASRGWDRGQETQYF.

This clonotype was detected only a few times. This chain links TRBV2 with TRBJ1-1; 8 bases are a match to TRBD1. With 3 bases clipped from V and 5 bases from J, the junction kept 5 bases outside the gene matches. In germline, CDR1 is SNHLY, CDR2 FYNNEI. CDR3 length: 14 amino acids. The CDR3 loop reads CASSDQGAGTEAFF. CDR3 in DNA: TGTGCCAGCAGTGACCAGGGGGCGGGAACTGAAGCTTTCTTT. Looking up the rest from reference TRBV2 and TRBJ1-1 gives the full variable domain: EPEVTQTPSHQVTQMGQEVILRCVPISNHLYFYWYRQILGQKVEFLVSFYNNEISEKSEIFDDQFSVERPDGSNFTLKIRSTKLEDSAMYFCASSDQGAGTEAFFGQGTRLTVV.

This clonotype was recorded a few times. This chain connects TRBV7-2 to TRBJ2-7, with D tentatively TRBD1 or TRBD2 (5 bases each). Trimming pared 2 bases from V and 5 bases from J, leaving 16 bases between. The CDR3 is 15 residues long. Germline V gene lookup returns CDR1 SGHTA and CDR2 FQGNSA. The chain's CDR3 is CASSLRPTPGHEQYF. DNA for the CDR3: TGTGCCAGCAGCTTAAGGCCTACCCCGGGACACGAGCAGTACTTC.

CDR3 bases: TGTGCCAGCTCACCAATAGAGGGTAACACTGAAGCTTTCTTT. This encodes CASSPIEGNTEAFF. The chain has TRBV18 and TRBJ1-1; the D is unclear. The CDR3 totals 14 residues. V dropped 2 bases and J dropped 2 bases, with 9 bases sitting between them. The germline gives CDR1 KGHSH, CDR2 LQKENI. The full variable domain, in which reference TRBV18 and TRBJ1-1 provide the parts outside the CDR3, is NAGVMQNPRHLVRRRGQEARLRCSPMKGHSHVYWYRQLPEEGLKFMVYLQKENIIDESGMPKERFSAEFPKEGPSILRIQQVVRGDSAAYFCASSPIEGNTEAFFGQGTRLTVV.

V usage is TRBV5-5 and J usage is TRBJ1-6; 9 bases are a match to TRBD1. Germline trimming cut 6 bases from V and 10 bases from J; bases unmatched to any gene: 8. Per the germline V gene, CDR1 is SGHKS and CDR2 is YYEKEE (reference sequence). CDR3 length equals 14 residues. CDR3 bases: TGTGCCAGCACCGTTCGACAGGGGGGATCACCCCTCCACTTT. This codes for CASTVRQGGSPLHF.

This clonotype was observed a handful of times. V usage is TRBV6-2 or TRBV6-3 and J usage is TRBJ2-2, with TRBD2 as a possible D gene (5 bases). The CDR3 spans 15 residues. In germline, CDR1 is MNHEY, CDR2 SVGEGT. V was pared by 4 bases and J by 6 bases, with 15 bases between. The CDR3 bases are TGTGCCAGCAGTTTTGGGTGGCGGGCTGCCGGGGAGCTGTTTTTT. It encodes CASSFGWRAAGELFF.

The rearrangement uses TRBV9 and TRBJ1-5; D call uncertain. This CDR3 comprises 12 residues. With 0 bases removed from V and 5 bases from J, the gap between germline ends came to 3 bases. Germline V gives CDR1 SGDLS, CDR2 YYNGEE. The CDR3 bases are TGTGCCAGCAGCGTAGACGATCAGCCCCAGCATTTT. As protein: CASSVDDQPQHF.

The CDR3 region is CASSQDAGRGEQYF. The DNA for the CDR3 is TGCGCCAGCAGCCAAGACGCGGGCCGGGGGGAGCAGTACTTC. The V and J genes are TRBV4-3 and TRBJ2-7; possibly TRBD2 for D (6 bases). This CDR3 has 14 amino acids. V lost 0 bases, J lost 7 bases, and 13 bases lay in between. Germline CDR1 reads LGHNA; CDR2 reads YSLEER.

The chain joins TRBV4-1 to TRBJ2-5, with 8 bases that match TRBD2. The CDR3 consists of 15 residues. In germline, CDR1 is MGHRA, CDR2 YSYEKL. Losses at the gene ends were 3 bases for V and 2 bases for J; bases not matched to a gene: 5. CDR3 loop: CASSHAGGEQETQYF. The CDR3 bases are TGCGCCAGCAGCCATGCCGGGGGGGAACAAGAGACCCAGTACTTC.

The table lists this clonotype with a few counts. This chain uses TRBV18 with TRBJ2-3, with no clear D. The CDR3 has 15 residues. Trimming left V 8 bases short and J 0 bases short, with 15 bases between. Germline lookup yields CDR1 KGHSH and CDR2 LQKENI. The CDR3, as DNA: TGTGCCAGCAAACCTGGGGTCTCTAGCACAGATACGCAGTATTTT. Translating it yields CASKPGVSSTDTQYF.

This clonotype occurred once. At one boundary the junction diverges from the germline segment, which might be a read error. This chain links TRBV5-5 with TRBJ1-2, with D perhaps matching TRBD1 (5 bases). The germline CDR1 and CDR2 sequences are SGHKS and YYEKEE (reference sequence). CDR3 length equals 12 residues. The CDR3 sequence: CATSPRGTAYTF. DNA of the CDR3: TGTGCCACCAGCCCGCGGGGCACGGCCTACACCTTC.

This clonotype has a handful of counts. DNA of the CDR3: TGTGCCAGCAGCCAAGTTGCGGGAGTAAGCTCTGGAAACACCATATATTTT. This translates into CASSQVAGVSSGNTIYF. V is TRBV14 and J is TRBJ1-3, with D unresolved. This CDR3 is built from 17 residues. Trimming shortened V by 1 base and J by 0 bases, and 13 bases separated the two germline ends. CDR1 and CDR2 from the germline V gene are SGHDN and FVKESK. Complete variable domain (other parts from reference TRBV14 and TRBJ1-3): EAGVTQFPSHSVIEKGQTVTLRCDPISGHDNLYWYRRVMGKEIKFLLHFVKESKQDESGMPNNRFLAERTGGTYSTLKVQPAELEDSGVYFCASSQVAGVSSGNTIYFGEGSWLTVV.